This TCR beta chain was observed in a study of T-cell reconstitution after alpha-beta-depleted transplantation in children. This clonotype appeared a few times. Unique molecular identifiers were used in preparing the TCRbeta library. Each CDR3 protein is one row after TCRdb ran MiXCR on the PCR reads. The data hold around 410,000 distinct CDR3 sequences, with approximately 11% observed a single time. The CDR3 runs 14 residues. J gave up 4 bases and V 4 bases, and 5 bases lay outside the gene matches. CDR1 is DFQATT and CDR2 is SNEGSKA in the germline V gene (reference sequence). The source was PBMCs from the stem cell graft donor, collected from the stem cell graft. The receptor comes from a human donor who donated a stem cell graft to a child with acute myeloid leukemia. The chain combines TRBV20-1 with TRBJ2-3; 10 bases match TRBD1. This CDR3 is CSAKTGGGADTQYF. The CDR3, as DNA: TGCAGTGCTAAGACAGGGGGCGGTGCAGATACGCAGTATTTT.